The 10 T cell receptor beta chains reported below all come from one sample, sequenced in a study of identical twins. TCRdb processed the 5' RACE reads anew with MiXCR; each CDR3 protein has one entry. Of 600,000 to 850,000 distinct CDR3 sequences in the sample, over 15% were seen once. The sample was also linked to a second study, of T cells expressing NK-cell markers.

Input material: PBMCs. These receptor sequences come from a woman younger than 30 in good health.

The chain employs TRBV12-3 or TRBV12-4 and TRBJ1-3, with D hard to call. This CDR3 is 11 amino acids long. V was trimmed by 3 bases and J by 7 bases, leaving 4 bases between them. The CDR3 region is CASSFVNTIYF. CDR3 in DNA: TGTGCCAGCAGTTTTGTGAACACCATATATTTT.

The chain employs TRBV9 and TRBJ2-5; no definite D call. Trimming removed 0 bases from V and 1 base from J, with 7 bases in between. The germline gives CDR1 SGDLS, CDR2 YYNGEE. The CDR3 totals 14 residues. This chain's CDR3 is CASSVGASQETQYF. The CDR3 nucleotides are TGTGCCAGCAGCGTAGGTGCCAGCCAAGAGACCCAGTACTTC.

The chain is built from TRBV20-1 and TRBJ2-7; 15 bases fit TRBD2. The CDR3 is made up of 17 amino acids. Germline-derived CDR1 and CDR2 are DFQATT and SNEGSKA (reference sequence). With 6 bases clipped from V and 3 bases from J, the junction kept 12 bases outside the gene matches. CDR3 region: CSARTSGRAYRVYEQYF. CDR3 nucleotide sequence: TGCAGTGCCAGGACTAGCGGGAGGGCCTACAGAGTCTACGAGCAGTACTTC.

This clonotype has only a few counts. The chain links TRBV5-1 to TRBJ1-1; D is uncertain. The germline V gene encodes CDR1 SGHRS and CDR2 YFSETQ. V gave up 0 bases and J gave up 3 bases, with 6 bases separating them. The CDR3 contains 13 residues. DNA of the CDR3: TGCGCCAGCAGCTTGGAACCTTACACTGAAGCTTTCTTT. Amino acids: CASSLEPYTEAFF.

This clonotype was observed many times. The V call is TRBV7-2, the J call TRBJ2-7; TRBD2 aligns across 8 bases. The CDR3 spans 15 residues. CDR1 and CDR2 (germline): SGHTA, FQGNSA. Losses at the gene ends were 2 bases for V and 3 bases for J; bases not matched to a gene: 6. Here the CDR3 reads CASSLSGGAYYEQYF. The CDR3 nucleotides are TGTGCCAGCAGCTTATCCGGGGGGGCTTACTACGAGCAGTACTTC.

DNA of the CDR3: TGCAGTGCTAACAGGGGGACAGCATACAATGAGCAGTTCTTC. It codes for CSANRGTAYNEQFF. The rearrangement links TRBV20-1 to TRBJ2-1; 8 nucleotides line up with TRBD1. This CDR3 spans 14 amino acids. Germline lookup yields CDR1 DFQATT and CDR2 SNEGSKA (reference sequence). J gave up 4 bases and V 4 bases, and 6 bases lay outside the gene matches.

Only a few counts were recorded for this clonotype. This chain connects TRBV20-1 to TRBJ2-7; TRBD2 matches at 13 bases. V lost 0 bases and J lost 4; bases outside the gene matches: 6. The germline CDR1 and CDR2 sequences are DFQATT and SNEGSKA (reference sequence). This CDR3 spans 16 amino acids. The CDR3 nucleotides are TGCAGTGCTAGAGATCGGTTGACTAGCGGGAGGTACGAGCAGTACTTC. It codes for CSARDRLTSGRYEQYF.

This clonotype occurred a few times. The CDR3 spells CASSYYRGPSSYEQYF. The CDR3 DNA follows: TGTGCCAGCAGCTACTACAGGGGGCCTAGCTCCTACGAGCAGTACTTC. The chain combines TRBV7-2 with TRBJ2-7; TRBD1 aligns across 9 bases. The CDR3 extends over 16 amino acids. V shed 4 bases and J 0 bases; nucleotides not matched to a gene: 7. Germline CDR1 SGHTA, CDR2 FQGNSA. The full variable domain, rest sourced from reference TRBV7-2 and TRBJ2-7, is GAGVSQSPSNKVTEKGKDVELRCDPISGHTALYWYRQSLGQGLEFLIYFQGNSAPDKSGLPSDRFSAERTGGSVSTLTIQRTQQEDSAVYLCASSYYRGPSSYEQYFGPGTRLTVT.

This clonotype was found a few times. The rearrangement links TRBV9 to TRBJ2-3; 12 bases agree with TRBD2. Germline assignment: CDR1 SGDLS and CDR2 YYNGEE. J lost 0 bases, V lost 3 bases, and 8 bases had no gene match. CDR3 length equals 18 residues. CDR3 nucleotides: TGTGCCAGCAGCGAGGGACTAGCGGGCGCGACTAGCACAGATACGCAGTATTTT. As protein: CASSEGLAGATSTDTQYF.

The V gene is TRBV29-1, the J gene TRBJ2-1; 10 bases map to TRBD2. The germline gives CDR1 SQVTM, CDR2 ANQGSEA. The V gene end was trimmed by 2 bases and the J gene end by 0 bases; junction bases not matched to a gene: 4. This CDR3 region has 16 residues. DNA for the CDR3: TGCAGCGTTGAACTAGCGGGGGAGTCCTCCTACAATGAGCAGTTCTTC. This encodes CSVELAGESSYNEQFF.